This T cell receptor (beta chain) emerged from a study of blood T cells in healthy people across ages. Primers used in a second PCR of about 7 to 12 cycles were a sample-barcoded 5' primer and a J-beta primer mix. The authors tagged each cDNA molecule using a template-switch adaptor with 12 random nucleotides. TCRdb re-derived calls from the 5' RACE reads in MiXCR, one entry per CDR3 protein. The sample has fewer than 2,000,000 distinct CDR3 sequences; approximately 32% are singletons. Whole-study findings and limits: Naive CD4+ cell counts and diversity both ran higher in long-lived than in aged donors.

As regards this clonotype: Its target is unknown.

In each sample, at least 7 million PBMCs were isolated. Per sample, extraction of total RNA gave at least 5.5 micrograms in every case. The CDR3 loop spans 14 amino acids. The V end was cut by 4 bases, the J end by 8 bases, with 15 bases between. Germline V gene sequence: CDR1 LGHDT, CDR2 YNNKEL (reference sequence). The clonotype comes from a woman in her 30s in good health. Specimen: blood. The rearrangement uses TRBV3-1 and TRBJ2-1, with D uncertain. The CDR3 bases are TGTGCCAGCAGCCTCGATCATAGTGGCGATGAGCAGTTCTTC. Translated: CASSLDHSGDEQFF.